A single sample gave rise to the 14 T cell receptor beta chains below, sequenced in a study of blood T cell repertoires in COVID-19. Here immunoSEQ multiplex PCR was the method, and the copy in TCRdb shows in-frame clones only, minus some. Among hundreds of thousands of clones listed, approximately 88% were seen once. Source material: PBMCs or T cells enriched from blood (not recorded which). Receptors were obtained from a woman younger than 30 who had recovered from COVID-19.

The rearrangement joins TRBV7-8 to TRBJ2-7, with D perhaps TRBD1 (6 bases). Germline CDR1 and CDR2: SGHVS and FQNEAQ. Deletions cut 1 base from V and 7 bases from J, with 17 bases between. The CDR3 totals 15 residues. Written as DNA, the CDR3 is TGTGCCAGCAGCTTAGTGACCTACAGGGCTGGGGAGCAGTACTTC. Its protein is CASSLVTYRAGEQYF.

In DNA, the CDR3 is TGTGCCAGCAGATCAAGGGGGGGGATAGTCGAAAAACTGTTTTTT. It is translated as CASRSRGGIVEKLFF. V and J are TRBV2 and TRBJ1-4; the D gene is possibly TRBD1 (6 bases). V lost 6 bases and J lost 8, with 19 bases in between. The CDR3 is 15 residues long. Germline V CDR1 and CDR2: SNHLY, FYNNEI.

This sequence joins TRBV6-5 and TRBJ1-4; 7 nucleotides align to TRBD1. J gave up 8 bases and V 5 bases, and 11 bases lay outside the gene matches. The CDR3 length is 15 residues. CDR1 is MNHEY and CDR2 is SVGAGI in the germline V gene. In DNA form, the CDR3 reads TGTGCCAGCAGTATACAAAGGGGGCGGTGGGAAAAACTGTTTTTT. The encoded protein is CASSIQRGRWEKLFF.

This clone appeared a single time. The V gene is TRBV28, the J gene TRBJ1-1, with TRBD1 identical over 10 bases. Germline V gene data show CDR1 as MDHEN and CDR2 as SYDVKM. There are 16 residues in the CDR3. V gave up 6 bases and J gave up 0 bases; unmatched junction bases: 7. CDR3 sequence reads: CASSAPGQGMNTEAFF. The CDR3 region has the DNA TGTGCCAGCAGCGCACCGGGACAGGGGATGAACACTGAAGCTTTCTTT.

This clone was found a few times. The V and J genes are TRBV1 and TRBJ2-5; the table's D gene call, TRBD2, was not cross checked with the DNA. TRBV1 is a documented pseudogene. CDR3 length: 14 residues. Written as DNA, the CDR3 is TGCACCAGCAGGAATAGGGAGCGGCGAGAGACCCAGTACTTC. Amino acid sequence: CTSRNRERRETQYF.

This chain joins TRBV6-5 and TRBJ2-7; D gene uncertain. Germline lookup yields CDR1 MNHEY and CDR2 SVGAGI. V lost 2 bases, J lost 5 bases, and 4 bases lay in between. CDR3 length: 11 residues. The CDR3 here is CASSYRDEQYF. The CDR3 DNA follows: TGTGCCAGCAGTTACAGAGACGAGCAGTACTTC.

The chain's CDR3 is CASSERGTSGSTSTDTQYF. DNA for the CDR3: TGTGCCAGCAGTGAAAGGGGGACTAGCGGGAGTACTAGCACAGATACGCAGTATTTT. This sequence joins TRBV2 and TRBJ2-3, with TRBD2 matching 14 bases. Germline CDR1 reads SNHLY; CDR2 reads FYNNEI. The J segment lost 0 bases and the V segment lost 2 bases, leaving 7 bases of the junction unmatched. This CDR3 has 19 amino acids.

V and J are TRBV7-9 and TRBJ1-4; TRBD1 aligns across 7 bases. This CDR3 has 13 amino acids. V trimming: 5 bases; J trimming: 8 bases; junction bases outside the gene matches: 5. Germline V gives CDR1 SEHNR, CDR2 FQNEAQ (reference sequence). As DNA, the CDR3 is TGTGCCAGCAGCAGGGGACAGCTGGAAAAACTGTTTTTT. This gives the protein CASSRGQLEKLFF.

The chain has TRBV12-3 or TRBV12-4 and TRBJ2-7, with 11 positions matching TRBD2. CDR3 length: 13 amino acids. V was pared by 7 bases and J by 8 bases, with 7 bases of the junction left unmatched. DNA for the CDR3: TGTGCCAGCACCCTAGCGGGAGGTTTACAGCAGTACTTC. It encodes CASTLAGGLQQYF.

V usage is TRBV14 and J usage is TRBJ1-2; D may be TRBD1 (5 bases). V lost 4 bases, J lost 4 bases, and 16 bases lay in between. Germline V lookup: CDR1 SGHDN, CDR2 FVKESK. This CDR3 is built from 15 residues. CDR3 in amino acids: CASSLQGADRYGYTF. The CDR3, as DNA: TGTGCCAGCAGCCTCCAAGGGGCGGATCGCTATGGCTACACCTTC.

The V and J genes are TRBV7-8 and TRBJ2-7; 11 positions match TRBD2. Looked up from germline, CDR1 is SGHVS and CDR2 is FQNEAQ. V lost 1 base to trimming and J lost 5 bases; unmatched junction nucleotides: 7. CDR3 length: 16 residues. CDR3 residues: CASSLGRLAGIHEQYF. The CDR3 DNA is TGTGCCAGCAGCTTAGGACGACTAGCGGGAATCCACGAGCAGTACTTC.

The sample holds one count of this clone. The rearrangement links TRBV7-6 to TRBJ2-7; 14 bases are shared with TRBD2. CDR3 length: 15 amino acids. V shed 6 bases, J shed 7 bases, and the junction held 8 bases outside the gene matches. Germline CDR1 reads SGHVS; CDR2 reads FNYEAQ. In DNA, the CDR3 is TGTGCCAGCAGTACGGGACTAGCGGGAGTACAAGAGCAGTACTTC. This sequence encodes CASSTGLAGVQEQYF.

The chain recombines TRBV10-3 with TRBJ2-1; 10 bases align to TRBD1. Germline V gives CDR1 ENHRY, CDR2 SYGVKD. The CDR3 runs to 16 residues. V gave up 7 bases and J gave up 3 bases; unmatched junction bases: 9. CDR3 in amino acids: CAIKPPGQGRYNEQFF. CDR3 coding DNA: TGTGCCATCAAGCCTCCGGGACAGGGGCGCTACAATGAGCAGTTCTTC.

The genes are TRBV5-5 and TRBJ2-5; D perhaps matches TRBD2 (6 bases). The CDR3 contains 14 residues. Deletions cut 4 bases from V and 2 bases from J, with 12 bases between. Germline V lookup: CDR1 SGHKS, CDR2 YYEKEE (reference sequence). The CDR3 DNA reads TGTGCCAGCAGCCCATTCGGGAGTCAAGAGACCCAGTACTTC. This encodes CASSPFGSQETQYF.